Listed here are 32 T cell receptor beta chains from one sample, sequenced in a study of cytomegalovirus exposure and HLA in healthy donors. Assay: immunoSEQ multiplex PCR; the TCRdb copy retains only in-frame clones and omits some. The sample lists 68,000 or so clones; about 96% were seen once. The sample comprised PBMCs. The receptor set was obtained from a man between 18 and 29 years old in good health and CMV-seronegative.

The V call is TRBV7-9, the J call TRBJ1-2; D is ambiguous. The CDR3 totals 14 residues. Trimming stripped 5 bases from V and 3 bases from J, with 13 bases between. The germline CDR1 and CDR2 sequences are SEHNR and FQNEAQ (reference sequence). The CDR3 coding sequence is TGTGCCAGCAGCAACAGTACACCCCACTATGGCTACACCTTC. This sequence encodes CASSNSTPHYGYTF.

The chain carries TRBV28 and TRBJ1-6, with 8 bases that match TRBD1. The germline CDR1 and CDR2 sequences are MDHEN and SYDVKM. This CDR3 has 13 amino acids. Trimming at V came to 6 bases and at J to 10 bases, leaving 5 bases not matched to a gene. The CDR3 loop reads CASSPGGGSPLHF. In DNA form, the CDR3 reads TGTGCCAGCAGCCCAGGGGGCGGATCACCCCTCCACTTT.

The rearrangement joins TRBV27 to TRBJ2-1; 8 bases fit TRBD1. J gave up 7 bases and V 5 bases, and 7 bases lay outside the gene matches. This CDR3 is 14 amino acids long. The germline V gene encodes CDR1 MNHEY and CDR2 SMNVEV (reference sequence). CDR3 nucleotides: TGTGCCAGCAGTCCGCAGGGGGCTGGGAATGAGCAGTTCTTC. Its translation: CASSPQGAGNEQFF.

The chain employs TRBV6-5 and TRBJ1-4, with 7 bases fitting TRBD1. V lost 5 bases, J lost 4 bases, and 7 bases stayed unmatched. The CDR3 runs 15 residues. Germline lookup yields CDR1 MNHEY and CDR2 SVGAGI. The CDR3 sequence: CASSQTGWYNEKLFF. CDR3 DNA: TGTGCCAGCAGTCAGACAGGGTGGTATAATGAAAAACTGTTTTTT.

The chain combines TRBV7-6 with TRBJ2-7, with 7 bases matching TRBD1. The CDR3 sequence is 15 residues long. Germline loops: CDR1 SGHVS, CDR2 FNYEAQ. The V gene end was trimmed by 5 bases and the J gene end by 4 bases; junction bases not matched to a gene: 11. This CDR3 is CASSLGTVPSYEQYF. The CDR3 nucleotides read TGTGCCAGCAGCCTGGGGACAGTCCCTTCTTACGAGCAGTACTTC.

The chain recombines TRBV6-5 with TRBJ1-6, with 9 positions matching TRBD1. Germline V gene lookup returns CDR1 MNHEY and CDR2 SVGAGI. V dropped 3 bases and J dropped 7; count of bases not matched to a gene: 1. The CDR3 has 14 residues. The CDR3, as DNA: TGTGCCAGCAGTTATGACAGGGGGAATTCACCCCTCCACTTT. Protein sequence: CASSYDRGNSPLHF.

In nucleotides, the CDR3 is TGTGCCAGTAGACTAGTGGGGGGGTACAATGAGCAGTTCTTC. It translates to CASRLVGGYNEQFF. The chain has TRBV19 and TRBJ2-1, with 7 bases identical to TRBD2. CDR1 is LNHDA and CDR2 is SQIVND in the germline V gene (reference sequence). This CDR3 has 14 amino acids. With V trimmed by 6 bases and J by 4 bases, 6 bases remained unmatched.

CDR3 sequence: CASSLLQGAANEQFF. The CDR3 region has the DNA TGTGCCAGCAGTTTATTACAGGGGGCGGCCAATGAGCAGTTCTTC. The V and J genes are TRBV28 and TRBJ2-1; the match to TRBD1 covers 9 bases. The CDR3 has 15 residues. Germline loops: CDR1 MDHEN, CDR2 SYDVKM. The trim removed 1 base at V and 6 bases at J, leaving 4 bases unmatched.

This chain links TRBV27 with TRBJ2-3; 12 bases are shared with TRBD2. V lost 3 bases to trimming and J lost 3 bases; unmatched junction nucleotides: 13. Looked up from germline, CDR1 is MNHEY and CDR2 is SMNVEV (reference sequence). CDR3 length equals 19 residues. The CDR3 spells CASSFGATSTSGRTDTQYF. The DNA for the CDR3 is TGTGCCAGCAGTTTTGGGGCCACTTCGACTAGCGGGAGAACAGATACGCAGTATTTT.

The chain joins TRBV29-1 to TRBJ2-5; TRBD1 might be the D (6 bases). This CDR3 is 13 amino acids long. Trimming shortened V by 3 bases and J by 1 base, and 9 bases separated the two germline ends. Germline values: CDR1 SQVTM, CDR2 ANQGSEA. The CDR3 DNA reads as TGCAGCGTTGATATCAGGGGCCAAGAGACCCAGTACTTC. Its protein product is CSVDIRGQETQYF.

This clone was observed once. This rearrangement joins TRBV19 to TRBJ1-5; tentative D call: TRBD1 (6 bases). CDR1 LNHDA and CDR2 SQIVND come from the germline V gene (reference sequence). The CDR3 consists of 18 residues. Deletions cut 6 bases from V and 4 bases from J, with 25 bases between. This CDR3 reads CASSNPQGTLTLNQPQHF. CDR3 bases: TGTGCCAGTAGCAACCCTCAGGGGACACTCACCCTGAATCAGCCCCAGCATTTT.

The V and J genes are TRBV2 and TRBJ1-2; 9 bases line up with TRBD1. Trimming at V came to 10 bases and at J to 4 bases, leaving 4 bases not matched to a gene. CDR3 length: 12 residues. Germline V CDR1 and CDR2: SNHLY, FYNNEI. The CDR3 spells CATTTGGYGYTF. The CDR3 region has the DNA TGTGCCACTACGACAGGGGGCTATGGCTACACCTTC.

The rearrangement uses TRBV15 and TRBJ1-5; no firm D call. The germline gives CDR1 LNHNV, CDR2 YYDKDF (reference sequence). The CDR3 covers 15 residues. V lost 0 bases and J lost 0, with 6 bases in between. The CDR3 sequence: CATSRDTNSNQPQHF. The CDR3, as DNA: TGTGCCACCAGCAGAGATACTAATAGCAATCAGCCCCAGCATTTT.

This clone has a handful of counts. The gene calls are TRBV6-1 and TRBJ1-2; D uncertain. CDR3 length: 12 residues. The germline CDR1 and CDR2 sequences are MNHNS and SASEGT. Trimming pared 1 base from V and 7 bases from J, leaving 7 bases between. In nucleotides, the CDR3 is TGTGCCAGCAGTGAAGGCACCGGTGGCTACACCTTC. Its protein is CASSEGTGGYTF.

The chain is built from TRBV5-1 and TRBJ1-4; a weak D match, TRBD1 (5 bases). V was shortened by 2 bases and J by 0 bases, with 17 bases between the two germline ends. This CDR3 is built from 18 residues. Germline V gives CDR1 SGHRS, CDR2 YFSETQ. The DNA of the CDR3 is TGCGCCAGCAGCTTAGGGCCCAGGGCACCTGCAACTAATGAAAAACTGTTTTTT. This codes for CASSLGPRAPATNEKLFF.

V gene TRBV29-1 combines with J gene TRBJ2-1; D possibly corresponds to TRBD1 (5 bases). V gave up 1 base and J gave up 2 bases, with 9 bases separating them. The germline CDR1 and CDR2 sequences are SQVTM and ANQGSEA. This CDR3 spans 14 amino acids. CDR3 nucleotide sequence: TGCAGCGTTGAAGTGGGGCCAACCTACAATGAGCAGTTCTTC. It translates to CSVEVGPTYNEQFF.

The rearrangement uses TRBV6-5 and TRBJ1-1; 7 positions agree with TRBD1. This CDR3 has 14 residues. The J segment lost 5 bases and the V segment lost 5 bases, leaving 8 bases of the junction unmatched. The germline CDR1 and CDR2 sequences are MNHEY and SVGAGI. CDR3 in amino acids: CASSIGTDGTEAFF. CDR3 sequence (DNA): TGTGCCAGCAGTATCGGGACAGACGGGACTGAAGCTTTCTTT.

J is TRBJ2-5 and V is TRBV5-4; weak D call: TRBD1 (5 bases). The CDR3 runs to 14 residues. CDR1 is SGHNT and CDR2 is YYREEE in the germline V gene (reference sequence). V was trimmed by 4 bases and J by 3 bases, leaving 13 bases between them. The CDR3 coding sequence is TGTGCCAGCAGCAGTCAAGGGGTCGAAGAGACCCAGTACTTC. Protein: CASSSQGVEETQYF. The variable domain in full, with the rest retrieved from reference TRBV5-4 and TRBJ2-5, is ETGVTQSPTHLIKTRGQQVTLRCSSQSGHNTVSWYQQALGQGPQFIFQYYREEENGRGNFPPRFSGLQFPNYSSELNVNALELDDSALYLCASSSQGVEETQYFGPGTRLLVL.

This chain uses TRBV5-6 with TRBJ2-7; 8 nucleotides agree with TRBD1. The V and J ends lost 1 base and 6 bases, in that order; junction bases with no gene match: 6. Germline V lookup: CDR1 SGHDT, CDR2 YYEEEE. CDR3 length: 14 amino acids. CDR3 region: CASSLPGGSGEQYF. The CDR3 DNA is TGTGCCAGCAGCTTGCCAGGGGGCTCAGGCGAGCAGTACTTC.

This sequence joins TRBV18 and TRBJ1-4; D might be TRBD1 (5 bases). V was trimmed by 0 bases and J by 4 bases, leaving 12 bases between them. The CDR3 runs 16 residues. CDR1 is KGHSH, CDR2 LQKENI, per germline. CDR3 coding DNA: TGTGCCAGCTCACCACCAAGCCAGGGCAATAATGAAAAACTGTTTTTT. The encoded protein is CASSPPSQGNNEKLFF.

This clone turned up a few times. The rearrangement uses TRBV6-5 and TRBJ1-6; 10 nucleotides agree with TRBD1. Germline V CDR1 and CDR2: MNHEY, SVGAGI. Trimming cost V 6 bases and J 9 bases; bases outside gene matches: 8. This CDR3 region has 15 residues. The CDR3 nucleotides read TGTGCCAGCAGACAGACCGGGACAGGGGCTTCACCCCTCCACTTT. The encoded protein is CASRQTGTGASPLHF.

The V gene is TRBV4-1, the J gene TRBJ2-7; D remains unclear. The CDR3 consists of 14 residues. Germline lookup yields CDR1 MGHRA and CDR2 YSYEKL. Between the trimmed V and J ends, which lost 0 bases and 2 bases, there was a span of 8 bases. The CDR3 spells CASSQDSTTYEQYF. The CDR3 DNA sequence: TGCGCCAGCAGCCAAGATAGCACAACCTACGAGCAGTACTTC.

This clone was observed a single time. The chain employs TRBV7-8 and TRBJ1-3; D ambiguous. The germline V gene encodes CDR1 SGHVS and CDR2 FQNEAQ. V was clipped by 1 base and J by 1 base, with 5 bases between them. This CDR3 is built from 14 residues. The CDR3 DNA reads as TGTGCCAGCAGCTTAGAAGCATCTGGAAACACCATATATTTT. This sequence encodes CASSLEASGNTIYF.

The chain has TRBV27 and TRBJ2-3, with TRBD1 matching 9 bases. Germline CDR1 MNHEY, CDR2 SMNVEV (reference sequence). The length of the CDR3 is 14 residues. Germline trimming cut 4 bases from V and 5 bases from J; bases unmatched to any gene: 4. CDR3 sequence (DNA): TGTGCCAGCAGTTCGACAGGGGGTGTAGATACGCAGTATTTT. Translation: CASSSTGGVDTQYF.

V gene TRBV2 combines with J gene TRBJ2-1, with 11 bases lining up with TRBD2. The V gene end was trimmed by 2 bases and the J gene end by 3 bases; junction bases not matched to a gene: 3. Germline CDR1 and CDR2: SNHLY and FYNNEI. The CDR3 loop spans 16 amino acids. CDR3 amino acids: CASSEQGLAVYNEQFF. CDR3 nucleotide sequence: TGTGCCAGCAGTGAACAGGGACTAGCGGTCTACAATGAGCAGTTCTTC. The full variable domain, with the rest looked up from reference TRBV2 and TRBJ2-1, is EPEVTQTPSHQVTQMGQEVILRCVPISNHLYFYWYRQILGQKVEFLVSFYNNEISEKSEIFDDQFSVERPDGSNFTLKIRSTKLEDSAMYFCASSEQGLAVYNEQFFGPGTRLTVL.

V and J are TRBV7-9 and TRBJ2-5; the D gene is possibly TRBD2 (5 bases). The V end was cut by 6 bases, the J end by 7 bases, with 15 bases between. CDR1 SEHNR and CDR2 FQNEAQ come from the germline V gene (reference sequence). This CDR3 region has 13 residues. In DNA, the CDR3 is TGTGCCAGCAGGCCGGGGTTCGGCCTGACCCAGTACTTC. As protein: CASRPGFGLTQYF.

This clone was detected once. This rearrangement joins TRBV10-1 to TRBJ2-2, with 9 bases identical to TRBD2. Germline CDR1 WNHNN, CDR2 SYGVQD (reference sequence). The CDR3 contains 14 residues. The ends lost 3 bases at V and 9 bases at J; junction bases unmatched: 5. CDR3 residues: CASSDQRGERELFF. CDR3 nucleotides: TGCGCCAGCAGTGACCAGCGGGGGGAGCGGGAGCTGTTTTTT.

The V gene is TRBV2, the J gene TRBJ1-5; D is ambiguous. The CDR3 is 13 residues long. Trimming took off 6 bases at V and 1 base at J, with 7 bases between the two ends. CDR1 SNHLY and CDR2 FYNNEI come from the germline V gene. For the CDR3, the DNA is TGTGCCAGCAGCAGAGGCAGCAATCAGCCCCAGCATTTT. It yields the protein CASSRGSNQPQHF. Supplemented by reference TRBV2 and TRBJ1-5, the full variable domain reads EPEVTQTPSHQVTQMGQEVILRCVPISNHLYFYWYRQILGQKVEFLVSFYNNEISEKSEIFDDQFSVERPDGSNFTLKIRSTKLEDSAMYFCASSRGSNQPQHFGDGTRLSIL.

V is TRBV10-2 and J is TRBJ2-7, with a tentative D call TRBD2 (6 bases). Per germline, CDR1 WSHSY and CDR2 SAAADI. The CDR3 length is 13 residues. Trimming shortened V by 7 bases and J by 0 bases, and 10 bases separated the two germline ends. CDR3 nucleotides: TGCGCCAGCACCGGGACTGACTCCTACGAGCAGTACTTC. Protein product: CASTGTDSYEQYF.

The gene calls are TRBV2 and TRBJ2-6; a weak D match, TRBD1 (5 bases). CDR3 length equals 20 residues. V was cut by 6 bases and J by 2 bases, with 26 bases left in between. Germline V gene sequence: CDR1 SNHLY, CDR2 FYNNEI. DNA of the CDR3: TGTGCCAGCAGCCCCGGGTCGGCAGGGCGATTTAGGGCTGGGGCCAACGTCCTGACTTTC. Translated, it gives CASSPGSAGRFRAGANVLTF.

The rearrangement links TRBV6-6 to TRBJ2-3; 8 nucleotides line up with TRBD1. The CDR3 totals 15 residues. V was clipped by 0 bases and J by 6 bases; unmatched bases: 5. Germline V lookup: CDR1 MNHNY, CDR2 SVGAGI (reference sequence). The CDR3 reads CASSYSDRVPDTQYF. CDR3 nucleotide sequence: TGTGCCAGCAGTTACTCGGACAGGGTACCCGATACGCAGTATTTT.

The chain joins TRBV28 to TRBJ1-2; TRBD1 agrees at 8 bases. The germline V gene has CDR1 MDHEN and CDR2 SYDVKM. With V trimmed by 7 bases and J by 8 bases, 3 bases remained unmatched. CDR3 length: 11 residues. The CDR3 region has the DNA TGTGCCAGCAACAGGGGGAGCGGCTACACCTTC. As protein: CASNRGSGYTF.